This passage covers 24 T cell receptor beta chains from one sample sequenced in a study of shared clonotypes between healthy human individuals. Sequenced by immunoSEQ multiplex PCR; TCRdb stores in-frame clones only, minus some. The table shows about 1.1 million clones, with approximately 80% occurring only once. Source material: memory CD4+ T cells from PBMCs. The subset: CD45RA-negative fraction. These receptor sequences come from a man aged 18-30 years in good health. Some clones in this sample may be carry-over from other donors' samples.

This clone was picked up a small number of times. The genes are TRBV19 and TRBJ2-2; D gene uncertain. The germline V gene encodes CDR1 LNHDA and CDR2 SQIVND (reference sequence). The CDR3 sequence is 13 residues long. V was clipped by 4 bases and J by 5 bases, with 8 bases between them. The DNA of the CDR3 is TGTGCCAGTAGTAACTACCAGACCGGGGAGCTGTTTTTT. This encodes CASSNYQTGELFF.

As concerns this clone: The same CDR3 arises from other DNA sequences in this sample as well. The genes are TRBV19 and TRBJ1-1; D gene uncertain. Trimming pared 3 bases from V and 1 base from J, leaving 9 bases between. CDR3 length: 14 amino acids. From germline, CDR1 is LNHDA and CDR2 SQIVND (reference sequence). CDR3 DNA: TGTGCCAGTAGTATCGGCCAGCCGAACACTGAAGCTTTCTTT. It codes for CASSIGQPNTEAFF.

This chain uses TRBV5-1 with TRBJ2-7; D possibly corresponds to TRBD2 (5 bases). Germline values: CDR1 SGHRS, CDR2 YFSETQ. Trimming removed 6 bases at V and 4 bases at J, with 14 bases between. The CDR3 is made up of 13 amino acids. The DNA for the CDR3 is TGCGCCAGCAAGGAGAGAACGGGATACGAGCAGTACTTC. This translates into CASKERTGYEQYF.

The chain joins TRBV5-6 to TRBJ2-3; 9 bases map to TRBD2. The CDR3 contains 15 residues. Unmatched junction bases numbered 0, after V lost 0 bases and J lost 1 base. CDR1 is SGHDT, CDR2 YYEEEE, per germline. The CDR3 region is CASSLASGGTDTQYF. CDR3 bases: TGTGCCAGCAGCTTGGCTAGCGGGGGCACAGATACGCAGTATTTT.

The chain employs TRBV6-1 and TRBJ2-7; weak D call: TRBD2 (5 bases). The V and J ends lost 10 bases and 0 bases respectively, with 13 bases between them. Germline CDR1 and CDR2: MNHNS and SASEGT. CDR3 length: 13 amino acids. CDR3 coding DNA: TGTGCCACCGGGATGTACAGCTCCTACGAGCAGTACTTC. Residues: CATGMYSSYEQYF.

CDR3 region: CASSVDLYQETQYF. In nucleotides, the CDR3 is TGTGCCAGCAGCGTAGATTTGTACCAAGAGACCCAGTACTTC. The V and J genes are TRBV9 and TRBJ2-5; D not resolved. Trimming shortened V by 0 bases and J by 0 bases, and 6 bases separated the two germline ends. The length of the CDR3 is 14 residues. From germline, CDR1 is SGDLS and CDR2 YYNGEE. The full variable domain, its missing parts supplied by reference TRBV9 and TRBJ2-5, is DSGVTQTPKHLITATGQRVTLRCSPRSGDLSVYWYQQSLDQGLQFLIQYYNGEERAKGNILERFSAQQFPDLHSELNLSSLELGDSALYFCASSVDLYQETQYFGPGTRLLVL.

In this sample, this clone turned up a few times. This chain links TRBV6-6 with TRBJ1-2; D call uncertain. From germline, CDR1 is MNHNY and CDR2 SVGAGI (reference sequence). The CDR3 runs 13 residues. V was clipped by 6 bases and J by 1 base, with 9 bases between them. The CDR3 bases are TGTGCCAGCAGAACAGCAGATAACTATGGCTACACCTTC. Encoded protein: CASRTADNYGYTF.

Only a few counts were recorded for this clone. Other nucleotide sequences in the sample specify the same CDR3. The chain joins TRBV29-1 to TRBJ1-2, with D perhaps matching TRBD1 (5 bases). The CDR3 spans 12 residues. The germline gives CDR1 SQVTM, CDR2 ANQGSEA. V shed 0 bases and J shed 3 bases, with 5 bases lying between them. CDR3 coding DNA: TGCAGCGTTGAAGACAGGGACTATGGCTACACCTTC. This gives the protein CSVEDRDYGYTF.

Concerning this clone itself: This same CDR3 is encoded by further DNA sequences in the sample. V and J are TRBV18 and TRBJ2-2; 11 nucleotides match TRBD2. Germline V gene lookup returns CDR1 KGHSH and CDR2 LQKENI. CDR3 length: 15 amino acids. After removal of 3 bases from V and 5 bases from J, the junction contained 2 bases not matched to a gene. In nucleotides, the CDR3 is TGTGCCAGCTCACCCGGGACTAGCGGTACCGGGGAGCTGTTTTTT. Encoded protein: CASSPGTSGTGELFF.

The rearrangement joins TRBV19 to TRBJ1-1; tentatively, D is TRBD1 (5 bases). V was pared by 5 bases and J by 2 bases, with 15 bases between. The CDR3 runs 15 residues. Germline lookup yields CDR1 LNHDA and CDR2 SQIVND (reference sequence). For the CDR3, the DNA is TGTGCCAGTAGTCGGCAGGGTCTCGGTAACACTGAAGCTTTCTTT. As protein: CASSRQGLGNTEAFF.

The genes are TRBV28 and TRBJ2-5; 8 bases match TRBD1. The CDR3 extends over 16 amino acids. Germline CDR1 MDHEN, CDR2 SYDVKM. The junction had 9 bases not matched to a gene; V was cut back by 1 base and J by 5 bases. CDR3 in amino acids: CASSLSGQGARETQYF. The CDR3 DNA is TGTGCCAGCAGTTTATCGGGGCAGGGGGCGCGGGAGACCCAGTACTTC.

This chain connects TRBV2 to TRBJ2-4, with D perhaps matching TRBD2 (7 bases). Per germline, CDR1 SNHLY and CDR2 FYNNEI. This CDR3 comprises 14 residues. V lost 3 bases, J lost 9 bases, and 15 bases lay in between. This CDR3 reads CASSDVRGAGIQYF. CDR3 coding DNA: TGTGCCAGCAGTGATGTTCGGGGGGCTGGCATTCAGTACTTC.

The chain employs TRBV5-1 and TRBJ2-1; D is uncertain. The length of the CDR3 is 13 residues. CDR1 is SGHRS and CDR2 is YFSETQ in the germline V gene. V was clipped by 1 base and J by 4 bases, with 6 bases between them. For the CDR3, the DNA is TGCGCCAGCAGCTTGATCACTTACAATGAGCAGTTCTTC. This gives the protein CASSLITYNEQFF.

The chain links TRBV4-3 to TRBJ2-2; unclear D gene. This CDR3 is built from 16 residues. With 0 bases removed from V and 7 bases from J, the gap between germline ends came to 15 bases. Germline V gene data show CDR1 as LGHNA and CDR2 as YSLEER. The CDR3 sequence is CASSQDWTPALGELFF. DNA for the CDR3: TGCGCCAGCAGCCAAGATTGGACCCCTGCCCTCGGGGAGCTGTTTTTT.

This clone was picked up a small number of times. This chain links TRBV10-2 with TRBJ2-3; D ambiguous. V was trimmed by 3 bases and J by 2 bases, leaving 3 bases between them. Germline V gene lookup returns CDR1 WSHSY and CDR2 SAAADI. The CDR3 runs 12 residues. The DNA for the CDR3 is TGCGCCAGCAGTGACTTCACAGATACGCAGTATTTT. It encodes CASSDFTDTQYF.

The J gene is TRBJ2-3, the V gene TRBV2; tentatively, D is TRBD2 (6 bases). This CDR3 is built from 14 residues. In germline, CDR1 is SNHLY, CDR2 FYNNEI. Trimming took off 7 bases at V and 1 base at J, with 12 bases between the two ends. The CDR3 protein is CASMVSSGTDTQYF. The CDR3 DNA reads TGTGCCAGCATGGTTTCTAGCGGCACAGATACGCAGTATTTT. The complete variable domain, with remaining parts taken from reference TRBV2 and TRBJ2-3, reads EPEVTQTPSHQVTQMGQEVILRCVPISNHLYFYWYRQILGQKVEFLVSFYNNEISEKSEIFDDQFSVERPDGSNFTLKIRSTKLEDSAMYFCASMVSSGTDTQYFGPGTRLTVL.

This clone was counted between two and nine times. This rearrangement joins TRBV2 to TRBJ1-3, with no clear D. Germline CDR1 and CDR2: SNHLY and FYNNEI. Trimming took off 5 bases at V and 4 bases at J, with 12 bases between the two ends. The CDR3 sequence is 14 residues long. The CDR3, as DNA: TGTGCCAGCAGTCAGGCAGCCACAGGAAACACCATATATTTT. Translation gives CASSQAATGNTIYF.

This clone has more than one count but fewer than ten. V usage is TRBV27 and J usage is TRBJ1-1, with TRBD1 identical over 8 bases. The V segment lost 5 bases and the J segment 6 bases; nucleotides outside the gene matches: 11. Germline CDR1 is MNHEY and CDR2 is SMNVEV (reference sequence). The length of the CDR3 is 15 residues. The CDR3 region is CASSPGQGGWSEAFF. CDR3 bases: TGTGCCAGCAGTCCAGGACAGGGAGGGTGGTCTGAAGCTTTCTTT.

J is TRBJ1-2 and V is TRBV6-5; the D gene is possibly TRBD1 (6 bases). V was trimmed by 6 bases and J by 7 bases, leaving 12 bases between them. Germline loops: CDR1 MNHEY, CDR2 SVGAGI. This CDR3 contains 12 residues. The CDR3 DNA is TGTGCCAGCAGCGACGCAGGGGTTGGCTACACCTTC. Amino acids: CASSDAGVGYTF.

This chain connects TRBV29-1 to TRBJ2-3, with D unclear. This CDR3 contains 13 residues. Per germline, CDR1 SQVTM and CDR2 ANQGSEA. Trimming left V 4 bases short and J 6 bases short, with 14 bases between. CDR3 loop: CSVGMNPGDTQYF. For the CDR3, the DNA is TGCAGCGTTGGAATGAATCCCGGGGATACGCAGTATTTT.

This chain uses TRBV13 with TRBJ1-2; TRBD1 matches 8 bases. Unmatched junction bases numbered 5, after V lost 4 bases and J lost 4 bases. The CDR3 has 14 residues. Germline V gene data show CDR1 as PRHDT and CDR2 as FYEKMQ (reference sequence). CDR3 bases: TGTGCCAGCAGCTACGGACAGGGATTCTATGGCTACACCTTC. It translates to CASSYGQGFYGYTF.

The chain couples TRBV6-5 to TRBJ1-1, with D tentatively TRBD1 (6 bases). The CDR3 extends over 14 amino acids. V lost 0 bases, J lost 5 bases, and 10 bases lay in between. Germline CDR1 is MNHEY and CDR2 is SVGAGI. The chain's CDR3 is CASSYSSGATEAFF. As DNA, the CDR3 is TGTGCCAGCAGTTACTCGTCAGGGGCGACTGAAGCTTTCTTT.

The gene calls are TRBV30 and TRBJ2-6; D is uncertain. Trimming removed 2 bases from V and 3 bases from J, with 5 bases in between. Germline V CDR1 and CDR2: GTSNPN, SVGIG (reference sequence). The CDR3 length is 13 residues. In DNA form, the CDR3 reads TGTGCCTGGAGTTATGTTGGGGCCAACGTCCTGACTTTC. Protein product: CAWSYVGANVLTF.

The chain combines TRBV19 with TRBJ2-1; 8 nucleotides line up with TRBD1. V gave up 4 bases and J gave up 4 bases; unmatched junction bases: 6. CDR3 length equals 15 residues. Per the germline V gene, CDR1 is LNHDA and CDR2 is SQIVND (reference sequence). The CDR3 loop is CASSTQGAGYNEQFF. The CDR3 nucleotides read TGTGCCAGTAGTACCCAGGGGGCGGGATACAATGAGCAGTTCTTC.